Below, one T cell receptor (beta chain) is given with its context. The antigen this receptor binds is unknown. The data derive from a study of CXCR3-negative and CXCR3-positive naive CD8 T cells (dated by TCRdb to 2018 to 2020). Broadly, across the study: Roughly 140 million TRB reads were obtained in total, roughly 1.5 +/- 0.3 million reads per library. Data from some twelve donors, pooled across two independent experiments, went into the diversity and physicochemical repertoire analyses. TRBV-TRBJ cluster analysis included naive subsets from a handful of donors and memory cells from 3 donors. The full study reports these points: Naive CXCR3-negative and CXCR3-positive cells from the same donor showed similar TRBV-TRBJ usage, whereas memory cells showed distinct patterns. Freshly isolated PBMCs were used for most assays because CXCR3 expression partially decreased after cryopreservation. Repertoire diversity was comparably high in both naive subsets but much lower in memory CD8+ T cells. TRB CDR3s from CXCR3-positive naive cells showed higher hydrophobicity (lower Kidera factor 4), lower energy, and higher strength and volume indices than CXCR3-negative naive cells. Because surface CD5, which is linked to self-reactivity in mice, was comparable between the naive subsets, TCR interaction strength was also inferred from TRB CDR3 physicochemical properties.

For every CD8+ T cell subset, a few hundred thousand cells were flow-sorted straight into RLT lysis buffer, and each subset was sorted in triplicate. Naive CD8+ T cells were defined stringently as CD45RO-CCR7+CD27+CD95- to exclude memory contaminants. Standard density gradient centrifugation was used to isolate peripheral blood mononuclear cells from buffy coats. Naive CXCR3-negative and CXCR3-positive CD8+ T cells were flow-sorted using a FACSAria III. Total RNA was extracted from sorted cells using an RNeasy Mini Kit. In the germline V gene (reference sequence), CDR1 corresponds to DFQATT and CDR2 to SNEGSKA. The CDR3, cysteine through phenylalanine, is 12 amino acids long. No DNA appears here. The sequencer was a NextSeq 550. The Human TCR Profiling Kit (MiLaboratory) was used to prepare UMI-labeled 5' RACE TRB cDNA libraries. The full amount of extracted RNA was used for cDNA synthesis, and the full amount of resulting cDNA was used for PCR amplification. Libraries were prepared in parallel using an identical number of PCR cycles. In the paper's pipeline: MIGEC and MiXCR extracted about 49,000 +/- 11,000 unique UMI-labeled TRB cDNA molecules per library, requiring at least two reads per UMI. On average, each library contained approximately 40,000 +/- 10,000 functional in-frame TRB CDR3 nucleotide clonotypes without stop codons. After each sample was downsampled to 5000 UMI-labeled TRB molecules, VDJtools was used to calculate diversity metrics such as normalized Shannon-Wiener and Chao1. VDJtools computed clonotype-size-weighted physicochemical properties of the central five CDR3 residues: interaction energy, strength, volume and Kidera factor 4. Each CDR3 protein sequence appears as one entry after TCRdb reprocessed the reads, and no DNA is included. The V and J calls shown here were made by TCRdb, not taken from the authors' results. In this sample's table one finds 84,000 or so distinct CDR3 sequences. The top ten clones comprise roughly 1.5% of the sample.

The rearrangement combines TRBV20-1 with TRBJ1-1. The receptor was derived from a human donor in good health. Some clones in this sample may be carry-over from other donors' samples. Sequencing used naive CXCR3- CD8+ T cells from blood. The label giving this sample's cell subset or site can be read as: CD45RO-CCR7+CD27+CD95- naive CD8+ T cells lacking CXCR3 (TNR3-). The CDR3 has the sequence CRPSRNGTEAFF.